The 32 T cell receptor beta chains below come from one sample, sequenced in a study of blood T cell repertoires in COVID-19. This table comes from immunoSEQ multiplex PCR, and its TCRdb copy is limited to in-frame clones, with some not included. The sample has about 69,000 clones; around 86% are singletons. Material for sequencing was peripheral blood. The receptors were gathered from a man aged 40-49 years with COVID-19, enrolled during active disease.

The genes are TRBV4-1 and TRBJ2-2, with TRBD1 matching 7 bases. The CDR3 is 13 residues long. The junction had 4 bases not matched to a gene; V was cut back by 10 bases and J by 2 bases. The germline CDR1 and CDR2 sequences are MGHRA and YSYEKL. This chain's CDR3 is CATRDSNTGELFF. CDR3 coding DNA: TGCGCCACTCGGGACAGTAACACCGGGGAGCTGTTTTTT.

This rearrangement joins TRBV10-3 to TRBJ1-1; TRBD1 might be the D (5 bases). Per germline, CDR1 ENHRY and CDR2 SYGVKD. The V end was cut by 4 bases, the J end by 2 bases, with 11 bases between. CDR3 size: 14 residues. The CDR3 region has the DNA TGTGCCATCAGTGCAGGGTTGGGAAACACTGAAGCTTTCTTT. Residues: CAISAGLGNTEAFF.

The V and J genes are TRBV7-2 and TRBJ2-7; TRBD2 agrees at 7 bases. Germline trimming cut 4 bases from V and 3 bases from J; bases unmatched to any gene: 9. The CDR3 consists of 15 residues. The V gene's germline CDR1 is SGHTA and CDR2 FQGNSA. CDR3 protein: CASSSGGSGRYEQYF. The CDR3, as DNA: TGTGCCAGCAGCTCCGGTGGTAGCGGGCGCTACGAGCAGTACTTC.

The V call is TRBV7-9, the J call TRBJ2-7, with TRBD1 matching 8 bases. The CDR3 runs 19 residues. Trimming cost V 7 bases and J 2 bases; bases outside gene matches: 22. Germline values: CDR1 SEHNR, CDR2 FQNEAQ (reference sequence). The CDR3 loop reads CASNSLKRTGPDKPYEQYF. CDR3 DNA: TGTGCCAGCAACTCACTAAAGAGGACAGGGCCGGACAAACCCTACGAGCAGTACTTC. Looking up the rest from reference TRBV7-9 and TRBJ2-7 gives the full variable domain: DTGVSQNPRHKITKRGQNVTFRCDPISEHNRLYWYRQTLGQGPEFLTYFQNEAQLEKSRLLSDRFSAERPKGSFSTLEIQRTEQGDSAMYLCASNSLKRTGPDKPYEQYFGPGTRLTVT.

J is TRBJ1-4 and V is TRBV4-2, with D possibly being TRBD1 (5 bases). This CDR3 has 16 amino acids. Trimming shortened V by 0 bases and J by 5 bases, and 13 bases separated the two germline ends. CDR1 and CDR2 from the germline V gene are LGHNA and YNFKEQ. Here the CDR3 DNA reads TGTGCCAGCAGCCAAGATATGAGGACACAAAATGAAAAACTGTTTTTT. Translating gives CASSQDMRTQNEKLFF.

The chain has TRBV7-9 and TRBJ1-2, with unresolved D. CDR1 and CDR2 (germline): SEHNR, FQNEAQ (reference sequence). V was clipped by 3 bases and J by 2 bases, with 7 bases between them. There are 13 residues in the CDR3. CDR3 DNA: TGTGCCAGCAGCTTGGAACAGAACTATGGCTACACCTTC. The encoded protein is CASSLEQNYGYTF.

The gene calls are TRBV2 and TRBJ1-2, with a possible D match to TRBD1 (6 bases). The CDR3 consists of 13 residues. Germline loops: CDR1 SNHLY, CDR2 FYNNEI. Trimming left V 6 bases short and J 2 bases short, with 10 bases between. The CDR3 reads CASSGQPNYGYTF. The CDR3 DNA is TGTGCCAGCAGCGGACAGCCGAACTATGGCTACACCTTC.

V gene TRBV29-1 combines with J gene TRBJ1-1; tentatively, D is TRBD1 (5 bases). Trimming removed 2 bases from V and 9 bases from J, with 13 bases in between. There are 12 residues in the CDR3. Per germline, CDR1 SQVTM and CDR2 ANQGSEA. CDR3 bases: TGCAGCGTTGAAAGGCAGGGCGCCAAAGCTTTCTTT. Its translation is CSVERQGAKAFF.

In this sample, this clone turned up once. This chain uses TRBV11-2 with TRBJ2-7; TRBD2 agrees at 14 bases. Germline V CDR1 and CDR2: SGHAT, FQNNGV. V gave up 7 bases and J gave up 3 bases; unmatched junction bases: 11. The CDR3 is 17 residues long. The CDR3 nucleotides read TGTGCCAGCAAAGGGGGACTAGCGGGGGATTCTCTCTACGAGCAGTACTTC. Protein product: CASKGGLAGDSLYEQYF.

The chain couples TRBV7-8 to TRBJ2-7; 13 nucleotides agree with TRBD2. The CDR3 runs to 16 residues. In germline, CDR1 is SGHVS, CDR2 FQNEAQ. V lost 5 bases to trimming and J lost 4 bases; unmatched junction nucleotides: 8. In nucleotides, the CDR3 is TGTGCCAGCAGCCCGGGGACTAGCGGGGTGTCGTACGAGCAGTACTTC. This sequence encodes CASSPGTSGVSYEQYF.

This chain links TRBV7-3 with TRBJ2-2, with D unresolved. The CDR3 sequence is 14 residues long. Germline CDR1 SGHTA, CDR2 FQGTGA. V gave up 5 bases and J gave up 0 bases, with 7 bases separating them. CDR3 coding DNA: TGTGCCAGCAGCACCGGGTCGAACACCGGGGAGCTGTTTTTT. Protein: CASSTGSNTGELFF.

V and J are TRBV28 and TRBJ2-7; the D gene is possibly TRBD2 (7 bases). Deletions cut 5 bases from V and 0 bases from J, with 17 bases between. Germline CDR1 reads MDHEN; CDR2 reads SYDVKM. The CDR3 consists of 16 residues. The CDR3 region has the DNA TGTGCCAGCAGTCATGGGGGGGCGAGCGGCTCCTACGAGCAGTACTTC. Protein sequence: CASSHGGASGSYEQYF.

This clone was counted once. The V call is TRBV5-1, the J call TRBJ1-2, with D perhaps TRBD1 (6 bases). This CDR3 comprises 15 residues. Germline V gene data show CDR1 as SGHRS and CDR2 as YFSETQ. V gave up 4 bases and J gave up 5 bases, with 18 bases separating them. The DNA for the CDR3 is TGCGCCAGCAGCGCCGACAGGCCGGACCGATATGGCTACACCTTC. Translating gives CASSADRPDRYGYTF.

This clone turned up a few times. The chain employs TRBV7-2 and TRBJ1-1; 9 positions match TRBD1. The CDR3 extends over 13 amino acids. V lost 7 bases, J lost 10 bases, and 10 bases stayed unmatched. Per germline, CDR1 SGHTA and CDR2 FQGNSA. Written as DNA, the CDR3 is TGTGCCAGCACCATGTGGGGACAGGGTTCAGCTTTCTTT. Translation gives CASTMWGQGSAFF.

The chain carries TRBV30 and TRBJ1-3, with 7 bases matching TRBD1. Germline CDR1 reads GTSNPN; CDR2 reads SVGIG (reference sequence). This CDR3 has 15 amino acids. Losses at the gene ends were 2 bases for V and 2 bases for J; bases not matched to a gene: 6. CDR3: CAWSLQGKAGNTIYF. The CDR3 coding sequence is TGTGCCTGGAGTTTACAGGGGAAAGCTGGAAACACCATATATTTT. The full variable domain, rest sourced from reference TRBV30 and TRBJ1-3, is SQTIHQWPATLVQPVGSPLSLECTVEGTSNPNLYWYRQAAGRGLQLLFYSVGIGQISSEVPQNLSASRPQDRQFILSSKKLLLSDSGFYLCAWSLQGKAGNTIYFGEGSWLTVV.

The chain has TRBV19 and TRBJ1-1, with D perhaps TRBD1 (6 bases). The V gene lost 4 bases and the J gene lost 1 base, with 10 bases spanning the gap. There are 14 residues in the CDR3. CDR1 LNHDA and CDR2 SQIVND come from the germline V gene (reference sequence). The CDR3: CASSTGQENTEAFF. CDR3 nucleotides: TGTGCCAGTAGTACGGGACAAGAGAACACTGAAGCTTTCTTT.

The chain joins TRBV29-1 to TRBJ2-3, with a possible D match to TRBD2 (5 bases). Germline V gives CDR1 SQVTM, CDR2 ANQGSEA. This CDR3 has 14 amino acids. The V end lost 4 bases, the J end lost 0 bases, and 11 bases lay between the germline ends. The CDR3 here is CSVAAGASTDTQYF. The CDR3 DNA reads TGCAGCGTTGCTGCGGGTGCTAGCACAGATACGCAGTATTTT.

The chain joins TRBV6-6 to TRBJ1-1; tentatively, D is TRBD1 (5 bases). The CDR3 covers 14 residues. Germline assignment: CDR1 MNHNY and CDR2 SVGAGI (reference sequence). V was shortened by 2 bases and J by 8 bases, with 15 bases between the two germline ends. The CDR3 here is CASSYGSGGGEAFF. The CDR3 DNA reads TGTGCCAGCAGTTACGGGTCGGGGGGTGGAGAAGCTTTCTTT.

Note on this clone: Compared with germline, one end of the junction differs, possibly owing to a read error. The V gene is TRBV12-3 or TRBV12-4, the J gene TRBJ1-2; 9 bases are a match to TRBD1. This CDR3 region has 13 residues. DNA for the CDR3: TGTGCCAGCAGAACAATTGACAGGGGGACCTCTCACTTC. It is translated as CASRTIDRGTSHF.

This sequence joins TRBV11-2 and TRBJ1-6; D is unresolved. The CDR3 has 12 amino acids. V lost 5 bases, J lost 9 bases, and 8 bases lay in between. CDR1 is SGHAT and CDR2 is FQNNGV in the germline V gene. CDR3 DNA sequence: TGTGCCAGCAGCCTCCCTGTTTCACCCCTCCACTTT. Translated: CASSLPVSPLHF.

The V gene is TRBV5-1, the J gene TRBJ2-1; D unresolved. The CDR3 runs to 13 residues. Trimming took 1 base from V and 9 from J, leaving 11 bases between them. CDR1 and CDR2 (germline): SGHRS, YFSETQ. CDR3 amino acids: CASSLMGYAEQFF. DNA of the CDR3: TGCGCCAGCAGCTTGATGGGCTATGCTGAGCAGTTCTTC. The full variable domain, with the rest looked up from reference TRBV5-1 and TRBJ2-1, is KAGVTQTPRYLIKTRGQQVTLSCSPISGHRSVSWYQQTPGQGLQFLFEYFSETQRNKGNFPGRFSGRQFSNSRSEMNVSTLELGDSALYLCASSLMGYAEQFFGPGTRLTVL.

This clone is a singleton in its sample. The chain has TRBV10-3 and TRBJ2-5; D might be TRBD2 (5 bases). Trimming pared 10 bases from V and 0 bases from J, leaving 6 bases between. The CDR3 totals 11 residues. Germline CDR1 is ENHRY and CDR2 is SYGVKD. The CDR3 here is CATRDQETQYF. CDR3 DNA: TGTGCCACGCGGGACCAAGAGACCCAGTACTTC.

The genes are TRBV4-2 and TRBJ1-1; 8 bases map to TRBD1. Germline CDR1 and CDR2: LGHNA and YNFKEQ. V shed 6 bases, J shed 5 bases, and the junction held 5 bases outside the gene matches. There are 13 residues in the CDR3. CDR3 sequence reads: CASSPGGGTEAFF. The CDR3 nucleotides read TGTGCCAGCAGTCCAGGGGGCGGAACTGAAGCTTTCTTT.

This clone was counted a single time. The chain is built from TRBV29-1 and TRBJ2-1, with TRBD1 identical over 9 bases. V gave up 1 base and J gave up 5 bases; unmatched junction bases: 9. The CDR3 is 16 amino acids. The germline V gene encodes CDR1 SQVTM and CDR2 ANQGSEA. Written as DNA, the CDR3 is TGCAGCGTTGAAGGCGGACAGGGGTTTTCGGACAATGAGCAGTTCTTC. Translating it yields CSVEGGQGFSDNEQFF.

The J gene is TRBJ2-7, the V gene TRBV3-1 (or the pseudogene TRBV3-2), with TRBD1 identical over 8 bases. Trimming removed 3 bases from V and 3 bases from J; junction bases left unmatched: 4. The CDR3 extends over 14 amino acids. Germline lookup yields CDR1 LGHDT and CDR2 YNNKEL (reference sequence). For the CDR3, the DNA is TGTGCCAGCAGCCATCCAGGGGGCAGCTACGAGCAGTACTTC. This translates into CASSHPGGSYEQYF.

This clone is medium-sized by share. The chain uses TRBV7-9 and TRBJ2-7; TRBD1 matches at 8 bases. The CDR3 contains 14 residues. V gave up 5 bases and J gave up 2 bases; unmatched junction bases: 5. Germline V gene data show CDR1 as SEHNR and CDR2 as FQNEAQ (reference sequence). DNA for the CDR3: TGTGCCAGCAGCGGCCGGGACAGGCCCTACGAGCAGTACTTC. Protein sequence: CASSGRDRPYEQYF. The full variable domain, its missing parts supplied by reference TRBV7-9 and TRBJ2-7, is DTGVSQNPRHKITKRGQNVTFRCDPISEHNRLYWYRQTLGQGPEFLTYFQNEAQLEKSRLLSDRFSAERPKGSFSTLEIQRTEQGDSAMYLCASSGRDRPYEQYFGPGTRLTVT.

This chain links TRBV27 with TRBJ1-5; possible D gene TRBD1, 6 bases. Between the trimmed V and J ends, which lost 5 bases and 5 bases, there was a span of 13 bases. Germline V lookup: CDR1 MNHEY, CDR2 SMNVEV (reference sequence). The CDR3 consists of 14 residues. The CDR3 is CASSPDGGHQPQHF. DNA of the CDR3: TGTGCCAGCAGTCCCGACGGGGGGCATCAGCCCCAGCATTTT.

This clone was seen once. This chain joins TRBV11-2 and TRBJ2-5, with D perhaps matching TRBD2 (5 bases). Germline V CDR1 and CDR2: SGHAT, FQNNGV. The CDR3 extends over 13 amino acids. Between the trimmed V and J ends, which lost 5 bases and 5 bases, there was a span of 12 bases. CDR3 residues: CASSPVGGETQYF. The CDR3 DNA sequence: TGTGCCAGCAGCCCCGTTGGCGGGGAGACCCAGTACTTC.

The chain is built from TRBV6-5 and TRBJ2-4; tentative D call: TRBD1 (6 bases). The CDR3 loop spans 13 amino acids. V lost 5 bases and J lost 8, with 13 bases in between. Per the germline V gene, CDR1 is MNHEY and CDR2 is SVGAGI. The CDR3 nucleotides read TGTGCCAGCAGTCCCAGGGGAAGGGACATTCAGTACTTC. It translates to CASSPRGRDIQYF.

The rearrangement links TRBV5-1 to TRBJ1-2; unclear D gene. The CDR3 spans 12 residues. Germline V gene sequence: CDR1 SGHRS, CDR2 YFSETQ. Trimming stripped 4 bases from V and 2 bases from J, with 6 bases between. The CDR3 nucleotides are TGCGCCAGCAGCCCCTACAACTATGGCTACACCTTC. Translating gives CASSPYNYGYTF.

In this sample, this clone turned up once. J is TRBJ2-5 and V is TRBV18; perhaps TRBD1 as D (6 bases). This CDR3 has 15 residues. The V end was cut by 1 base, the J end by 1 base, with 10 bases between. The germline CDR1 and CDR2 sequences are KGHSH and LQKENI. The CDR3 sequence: CASSPQGDTQETQYF. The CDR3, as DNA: TGTGCCAGCTCACCACAGGGGGACACCCAAGAGACCCAGTACTTC.

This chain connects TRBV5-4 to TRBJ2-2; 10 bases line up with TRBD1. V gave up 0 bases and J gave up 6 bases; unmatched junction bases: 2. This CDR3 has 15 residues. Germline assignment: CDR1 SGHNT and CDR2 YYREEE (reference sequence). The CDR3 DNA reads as TGTGCCAGCAGCTTGGTGGGGACAGGGGCCGGGGAGCTGTTTTTT. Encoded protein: CASSLVGTGAGELFF.